This TCR beta chain appears in the sequencing data of a study of read filtering for tumor transcriptome and immune sequencing. From roughly 390 ng of RNA, a library with molecular barcoded alpha/delta and beta/gamma adaptors was made. MiXCR, applied by TCRdb to the reads, yields one record per CDR3 protein. This table has roughly 130,000 distinct CDR3 sequences, 10% to 15% appearing once. This clonotype was seen repeatedly, ten times or more. This CDR3 is 13 amino acids long. CDR1 SGHTA and CDR2 FQGTGA come from the germline V gene. V was clipped by 7 bases and J by 0 bases, with 7 bases between them.

The sequencing sample was made of a population of CD138-negative cells sorted from bone marrow. The clonotype was recovered from a donor over 35 with multiple myeloma. V usage is TRBV7-3 and J usage is TRBJ2-1, with D possibly TRBD2 on 5 matching bases. The CDR3 DNA sequence: TGTGCCAGCACTGGGAGCTCCTACAATGAGCAGTTCTTC. It codes for CASTGSSYNEQFF. Full variable domain (remainder filled in from reference TRBV7-3 and TRBJ2-1): GAGVSQTPSNKVTEKGKYVELRCDPISGHTALYWYRQSLGQGPEFLIYFQGTGAADDSGLPNDRFFAVRPEGSVSTLKIQRTERGDSAVYLCASTGSSYNEQFFGPGTRLTVL.